Listed below are T cell receptor beta chains from one sample, sequenced in a study of control samples from healthy donors and cancer patients. Sequenced by immunoSEQ multiplex PCR; TCRdb stores in-frame clones only, minus some. The sample carries 150,000 to 200,000 clones, 94% recorded once. The specimen sequenced was blood. The receptors were sampled from a woman aged 18-29 years in good health. The CDR3 runs from the conserved cysteine through the conserved F or W. Fields, in order: CDR3 protein, CDR3 DNA, D gene, J gene, clone size, V gene. The D gene is left open where the match is weak. Clone sizes are given selectively: once, few, many, or a class where the clone is expanded.

CDR3aa: CASNTAGQGAREQFF; CDR3nt: TGTGCCAGTAATACCGCCGGGCAGGGGGCTCGTGAGCAGTTCTTC; d_gene: TRBD1; j_gene: TRBJ2-1; abundance: NA; v_gene: TRBV19
CDR3aa: CASSSGDGYTF; CDR3nt: TGTGCCAGCAGTTCCGGGGATGGCTACACCTTC; d_gene: NA; j_gene: TRBJ1-2; abundance: once; v_gene: TRBV12-3/TRBV12-4
CDR3aa: CASSQLIQGGADTQYF; CDR3nt: TGTGCCAGCAGCCAGCTTATCCAGGGAGGTGCAGATACGCAGTATTTT; d_gene: NA; j_gene: TRBJ2-3; abundance: NA; v_gene: TRBV5-6
CDR3aa: CASRSVPPNTGELFF; CDR3nt: TGTGCCAGTAGGTCGGTCCCCCCGAACACCGGGGAGCTGTTTTTT; d_gene: NA; j_gene: TRBJ2-2; abundance: NA; v_gene: TRBV19
CDR3aa: CASSSGGLPVQYF; CDR3nt: TGTGCCAGCAGTTCTGGTGGACTACCGGTGCAGTACTTC; d_gene: NA; j_gene: TRBJ2-7; abundance: NA; v_gene: TRBV12-3/TRBV12-4
CDR3aa: CASSAGQVNSPLHF; CDR3nt: TGTGCCAGCAGCGCCGGACAGGTTAATTCACCCCTCCACTTT; d_gene: TRBD1; j_gene: TRBJ1-6; abundance: once; v_gene: TRBV9
CDR3aa: CASRDLSTNTEAFF; CDR3nt: TGTGCCAGCAGGGACCTTTCTACGAACACTGAAGCTTTCTTT; d_gene: NA; j_gene: TRBJ1-1; abundance: once; v_gene: TRBV25-1
CDR3aa: CASSEGSSSGNTIYF; CDR3nt: TGCGCCAGCAGTGAGGGCAGCAGCTCTGGAAACACCATATATTTT; d_gene: NA; j_gene: TRBJ1-3; abundance: NA; v_gene: TRBV10-1
CDR3aa: CATKTKDPSTDTQYF; CDR3nt: TGTGCCACCAAAACAAAGGACCCTAGCACAGATACGCAGTATTTT; d_gene: NA; j_gene: TRBJ2-3; abundance: once; v_gene: TRBV27
CDR3aa: CASSPNGFQETQYF; CDR3nt: TGTGCCAGCAGCCCAAACGGATTCCAAGAGACCCAGTACTTC; d_gene: NA; j_gene: TRBJ2-5; abundance: NA; v_gene: TRBV7-2
CDR3aa: CASSLGSSGVSQETQYF; CDR3nt: TGTGCCAGCAGCTTAGGCTCTAGCGGGGTCTCTCAAGAGACCCAGTACTTC; d_gene: TRBD2; j_gene: TRBJ2-5; abundance: NA; v_gene: TRBV11-3